This TCR beta chain was found in a study of beta chain features in type 1 diabetes. The study's findings and limits: Within each of all four CD4+ subsets, Type 1 diabetes patients had TCRB CDR3s that were moderately but significantly shorter. Patients with type 1 diabetes carried fewer insertions and had more deletions at their VDJ junctions. For patients, the naive, central memory and Treg TCRB repertoires appeared more alike than for healthy donors.

The V gene's germline CDR1 is SGHTA and CDR2 FQGNSA. Trimming left V 6 bases short and J 0 bases short, with 6 bases between. The CDR3 extends over 12 amino acids. Notes on this clone: As yet, its antigen is unknown.

The entirety of the isolated RNA underwent reverse transcription, so expressed TCRB transcripts were sequenced. Method: immunoSEQ multiplex PCR; TCRdb's copy keeps in-frame clones and lacks some. The sample has around 430,000 clones; roughly 31% are singletons. This clonotype was sampled from a man younger than 35 in good health. The rearrangement links TRBV7-2 to TRBJ2-7; the D gene is possibly TRBD1 (6 bases). The sequenced material came from naive CD4+ T cells from blood. The CDR3 sequence: CASRTGSYEQYF. As DNA, the CDR3 is TGTGCCAGCAGGACAGGCTCCTACGAGCAGTACTTC.